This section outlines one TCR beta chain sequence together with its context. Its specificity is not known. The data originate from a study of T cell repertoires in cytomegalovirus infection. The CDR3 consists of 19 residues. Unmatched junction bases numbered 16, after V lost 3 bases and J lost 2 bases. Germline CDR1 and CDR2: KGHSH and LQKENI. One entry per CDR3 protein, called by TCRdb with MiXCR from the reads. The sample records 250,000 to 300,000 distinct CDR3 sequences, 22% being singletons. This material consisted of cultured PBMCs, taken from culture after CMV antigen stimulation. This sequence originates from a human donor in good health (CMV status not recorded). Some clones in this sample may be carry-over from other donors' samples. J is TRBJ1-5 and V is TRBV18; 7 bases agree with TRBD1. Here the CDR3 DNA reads TGTGCCAGCTCACCCACGACCTCGACAGGGTCGCTTCGCAATCAGCCCCAGCATTTT. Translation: CASSPTTSTGSLRNQPQHF.